Listed below are T cell receptor beta chains from one sample, sequenced in a study of identical twins. TCRdb re-derived calls from the 5' RACE reads in MiXCR, one entry per CDR3 protein. This table holds a few hundred thousand distinct CDR3 sequences, 20% to 30% found once. The same specimen was also included in a second study, on T cells expressing NK-cell markers.

Specimen: CD4+ T cells sorted from blood. The receptors originated from a young woman in good health. The conserved cysteine and the conserved F or W are not part of the CDR3 here. Fields, in order: J gene, V gene, CDR3 protein.

>TRBJ1-2|TRBV5-1
ASSIYRGYNGYT
>TRBJ2-5|TRBV12-3/TRBV12-4
ASGLGGYGTQY
>TRBJ2-3|TRBV10-3
AISDLASYTQY
>TRBJ2-1|TRBV2
ASSGGTRYNEQF
>TRBJ2-4|TRBV7-9
ASSLLRDTKNIQY
>TRBJ1-5|TRBV7-9
ASSLGAGGPSNQPQH
>TRBJ2-1|TRBV29-1
SALGQIYNEQF
>TRBJ2-1|TRBV11-2
ASSMDRANEQF
>TRBJ2-3|TRBV7-3
ASSATSGTDTQY
>TRBJ2-7|TRBV7-2
ASSSLRGHEQY
>TRBJ2-3|TRBV12-3/TRBV12-4
ASSPRAHRPDTQY
>TRBJ2-5|TRBV10-3
AISARQETQY
>TRBJ2-1|TRBV10-3
AIRQGLLFNEQF
>TRBJ2-7|TRBV20-1
SASAVPYEQY
>TRBJ2-7|TRBV29-1
SVGTGQGAYEQY
>TRBJ1-1|TRBV12-3/TRBV12-4
ASSEGEPSAF
>TRBJ1-6|TRBV20-1
SARVGGHGALH
>TRBJ2-2|TRBV6-1
ASSLGGTSGRARGGELF
>TRBJ1-1|TRBV20-1
SARDWGAGGASTEAF
>TRBJ2-7|TRBV10-3
AISGQSYEQY
>TRBJ2-3|TRBV2
ASSGGLGDTQY
>TRBJ1-1|TRBV5-4
ASSPTGAEAF